The 18 T cell receptor beta chains reported below all come from one sample, sequenced in a study of early T cells in non-severe SARS-CoV-2 infection. TCRdb processed the 5' RACE reads anew with MiXCR; each CDR3 protein has one entry. The sample lists approximately 33,000 distinct CDR3 sequences; over 4.5% were seen once. Sequencing was done on a sample of whole blood. Receptor source: an adult who was a healthcare worker with PCR-confirmed SARS-CoV-2 infection or an uninfected control (not recorded which).

This clonotype was seen repeatedly, ten times or more. V gene TRBV7-9 combines with J gene TRBJ2-5; D not certain. Trimming removed 2 bases from V and 2 bases from J, with 9 bases in between. CDR3 length: 14 amino acids. Germline CDR1 is SEHNR and CDR2 is FQNEAQ (reference sequence). The CDR3 nucleotides read TGTGCCAGCAGCTTACTCGGCCTACAAGAGACCCAGTACTTC. It translates to CASSLLGLQETQYF.

This clonotype has at least ten counts. The chain carries TRBV5-1 and TRBJ1-5, with a possible D match to TRBD1 (6 bases). CDR1 is SGHRS, CDR2 YFSETQ, per germline. This CDR3 spans 15 amino acids. Trimming removed 0 bases from V and 5 bases from J, with 12 bases in between. The CDR3 loop is CASSLAGVSDQPQHF. The CDR3 DNA follows: TGCGCCAGCAGCTTGGCAGGGGTGTCTGATCAGCCCCAGCATTTT.

At least ten counts were recorded for this clonotype. V usage is TRBV20-1 and J usage is TRBJ2-7; D may match TRBD1 or TRBD2 (6 bases each). Germline CDR1 DFQATT, CDR2 SNEGSKA (reference sequence). This CDR3 comprises 14 residues. The ends were cut back, 5 bases at V and 2 bases at J, with 16 bases in the middle. The CDR3 loop reads CSARGTGATYEQYF. For the CDR3, the DNA is TGCAGTGCTCGGGGGACGGGGGCCACCTACGAGCAGTACTTC.

The chain carries TRBV7-3 and TRBJ2-3; 7 bases match TRBD1. The CDR3 has 14 amino acids. The V segment lost 3 bases and the J segment 5 bases; nucleotides outside the gene matches: 5. Germline CDR1 reads SGHTA; CDR2 reads FQGTGA. The CDR3 nucleotides are TGTGCCAGCAGCTTTTATCCAGGGGGAGATACGCAGTATTTT. Translation gives CASSFYPGGDTQYF. Drawing the rest from reference TRBV7-3 and TRBJ2-3, the complete variable domain is GAGVSQTPSNKVTEKGKYVELRCDPISGHTALYWYRQSLGQGPEFLIYFQGTGAADDSGLPNDRFFAVRPEGSVSTLKIQRTERGDSAVYLCASSFYPGGDTQYFGPGTRLTVL.

The V and J genes are TRBV5-4 and TRBJ2-3, with TRBD1 identical over 8 bases. V dropped 0 bases and J dropped 0; count of bases not matched to a gene: 3. Germline CDR1 and CDR2: SGHNT and YYREEE (reference sequence). This CDR3 has 16 residues. The CDR3: CASSLGGQASTDTQYF. CDR3 DNA sequence: TGTGCCAGCAGCTTGGGGGGACAGGCCAGCACAGATACGCAGTATTTT.

This clonotype was counted many times. The chain employs TRBV7-6 and TRBJ2-1; 8 nucleotides agree with TRBD2. V shed 2 bases and J 1 base; nucleotides not matched to a gene: 4. Germline V gene lookup returns CDR1 SGHVS and CDR2 FNYEAQ. The CDR3 consists of 16 residues. CDR3 sequence reads: CASSLSSGRSYNEQFF. In DNA form, the CDR3 reads TGTGCCAGCAGCTTATCCAGCGGGAGATCCTACAATGAGCAGTTCTTC.

This clonotype was observed at least ten times. V is TRBV4-2 and J is TRBJ2-3; 8 nucleotides agree with TRBD1. The CDR3 sequence is 14 residues long. Per the germline V gene, CDR1 is LGHNA and CDR2 is YNFKEQ. V lost 4 bases, J lost 1 base, and 1 base stayed unmatched. CDR3 nucleotides: TGTGCCAGCAGCCCGGACAGGGGCACAGATACGCAGTATTTT. It specifies CASSPDRGTDTQYF.

This clonotype has a handful of counts. This chain connects TRBV3-1 to TRBJ2-1, with a tentative D call TRBD2 (6 bases). CDR3 length: 16 amino acids. The V and J ends lost 4 bases and 0 bases respectively, with 13 bases between them. Per the germline V gene, CDR1 is LGHDT and CDR2 is YNNKEL (reference sequence). The CDR3 coding sequence is TGTGCCAGCAGCCTGGGAGGCGGGGCCTCCTACAATGAGCAGTTCTTC. This translates into CASSLGGGASYNEQFF.

This clonotype was detected ten times or more. This chain joins TRBV20-1 and TRBJ2-3, with 7 bases identical to TRBD1. The CDR3 runs to 14 residues. Unmatched junction bases numbered 7, after V lost 6 bases and J lost 1 base. Germline lookup yields CDR1 DFQATT and CDR2 SNEGSKA (reference sequence). The CDR3 here is CSARQGPGTDTQYF. DNA of the CDR3: TGCAGTGCACGACAGGGCCCTGGCACAGATACGCAGTATTTT.

This clonotype was observed a handful of times. The CDR3, as DNA: TGTGCCAGCAGCGTCGGGGAATACTACAATGAGCAGTTCTTC. This encodes CASSVGEYYNEQFF. This chain connects TRBV11-3 to TRBJ2-1; possible D gene TRBD2, 5 bases. Trimming left V 5 bases short and J 3 bases short, with 11 bases between. The germline V gene has CDR1 SGHNT and CDR2 YENEEA. The CDR3 consists of 14 residues.

This clonotype was found a few times. The chain joins TRBV12-3 or TRBV12-4 to TRBJ2-1; D is unresolved. The CDR3 is made up of 15 amino acids. V was pared by 5 bases and J by 0 bases, with 11 bases between. The CDR3 spells CASSPDWTSYNEQFF. The CDR3 region has the DNA TGTGCCAGCAGTCCAGACTGGACCTCCTACAATGAGCAGTTCTTC.

By share, this clonotype ranks as medium-sized. The V and J genes are TRBV9 and TRBJ2-7, with D unresolved. V gave up 0 bases and J gave up 2 bases, with 9 bases separating them. Germline assignment: CDR1 SGDLS and CDR2 YYNGEE. The length of the CDR3 is 14 residues. The CDR3: CASSVGAPPYEQYF. In nucleotides, the CDR3 is TGTGCCAGCAGCGTAGGGGCTCCTCCCTACGAGCAGTACTTC.

This clonotype was counted ten times or more. The chain uses TRBV7-2 and TRBJ2-1; 11 bases agree with TRBD2. Germline loops: CDR1 SGHTA, CDR2 FQGNSA. This CDR3 has 16 amino acids. Trimming took 2 bases from V and 10 from J; bases not matched to a gene: 10. The CDR3 spells CASSLFETASGREQFF. CDR3 bases: TGTGCCAGCAGCTTATTCGAAACGGCTAGCGGGAGGGAGCAGTTCTTC.

This clonotype was seen repeatedly, ten times or more. The V call is TRBV19, the J call TRBJ1-5; 10 nucleotides align to TRBD1. This CDR3 region has 14 residues. Germline values: CDR1 LNHDA, CDR2 SQIVND (reference sequence). The V segment lost 4 bases and the J segment 7 bases; nucleotides outside the gene matches: 4. CDR3 in amino acids: CASSTTGGRQPQHF. The CDR3 DNA reads as TGTGCCAGTAGTACGACAGGGGGCCGCCAGCCCCAGCATTTT.

This clonotype was picked up many times. The rearrangement links TRBV12-5 to TRBJ2-1; 10 bases align to TRBD2. The V gene's germline CDR1 is LGHNT and CDR2 FRNRAP. The trim removed 4 bases at V and 7 bases at J, leaving 10 bases unmatched. This CDR3 contains 16 residues. The CDR3 nucleotides are TGTGCTAGTGGTTCGGGGACTAGCGCCTCGACGAATGAGCAGTTCTTC. Protein product: CASGSGTSASTNEQFF.

This clonotype was picked up a small number of times. The V and J genes are TRBV7-6 and TRBJ2-7; D not resolved. The CDR3 extends over 13 amino acids. Trimming removed 0 bases at V and 9 bases at J, with 12 bases between. Germline V gene data show CDR1 as SGHVS and CDR2 as FNYEAQ. The CDR3 spells CASSLAGRTPQYF. CDR3 bases: TGTGCCAGCAGCTTAGCGGGTAGGACCCCGCAGTACTTC.

This clonotype was seen ten or more times. This chain links TRBV20-1 with TRBJ2-2; no reliable D call. Germline CDR1 DFQATT, CDR2 SNEGSKA (reference sequence). V lost 2 bases and J lost 3, with 4 bases in between. The CDR3 sequence is 12 residues long. The CDR3 spells CSARHYTGELFF. For the CDR3, the DNA is TGCAGTGCTAGACATTACACCGGGGAGCTGTTTTTT.

This clonotype has just a few counts. In DNA, the CDR3 is TGTGCCAGCACCCCCGGGTTTCAGCCCCAGCATTTT. This gives the protein CASTPGFQPQHF. The chain joins TRBV28 to TRBJ1-5; D call uncertain. The V end lost 7 bases, the J end lost 6 bases, and 10 bases lay between the germline ends. This CDR3 contains 12 residues. In germline, CDR1 is MDHEN, CDR2 SYDVKM.